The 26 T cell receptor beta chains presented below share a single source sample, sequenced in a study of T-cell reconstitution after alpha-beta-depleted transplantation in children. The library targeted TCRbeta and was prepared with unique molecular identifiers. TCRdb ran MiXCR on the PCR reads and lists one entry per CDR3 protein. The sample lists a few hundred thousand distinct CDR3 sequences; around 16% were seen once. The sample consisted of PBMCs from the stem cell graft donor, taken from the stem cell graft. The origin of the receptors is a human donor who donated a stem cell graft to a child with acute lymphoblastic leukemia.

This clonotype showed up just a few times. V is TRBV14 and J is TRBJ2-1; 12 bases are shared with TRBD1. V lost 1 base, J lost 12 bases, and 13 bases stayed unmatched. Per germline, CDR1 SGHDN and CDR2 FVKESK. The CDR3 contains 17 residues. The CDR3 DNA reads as TGTGCCAGCAGCCAAGTTTTTCTTGGGACAGGGGGCTCGGGGCAGTTCTTC. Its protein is CASSQVFLGTGGSGQFF.

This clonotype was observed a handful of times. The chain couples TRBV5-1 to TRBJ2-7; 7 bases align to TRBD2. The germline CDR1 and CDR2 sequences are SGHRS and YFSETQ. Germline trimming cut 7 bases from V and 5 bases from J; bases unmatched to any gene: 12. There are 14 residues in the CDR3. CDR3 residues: CASAPGEGGNEQYF. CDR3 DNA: TGCGCCAGCGCCCCCGGGGAGGGTGGCAACGAGCAGTACTTC.

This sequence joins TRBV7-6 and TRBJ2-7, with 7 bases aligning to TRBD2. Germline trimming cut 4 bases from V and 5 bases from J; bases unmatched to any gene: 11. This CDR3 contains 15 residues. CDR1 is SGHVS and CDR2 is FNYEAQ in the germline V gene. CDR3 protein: CASSSTGTTIHEQYF. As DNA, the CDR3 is TGTGCCAGCAGCTCTACCGGGACTACTATCCACGAGCAGTACTTC.

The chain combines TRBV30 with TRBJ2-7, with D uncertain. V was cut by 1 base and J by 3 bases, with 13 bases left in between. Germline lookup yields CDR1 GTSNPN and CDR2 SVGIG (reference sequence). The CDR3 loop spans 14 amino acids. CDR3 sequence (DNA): TGTGCCTGGAGTGCCGGTTACCAAGTCTACGAGCAGTACTTC. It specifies CAWSAGYQVYEQYF.

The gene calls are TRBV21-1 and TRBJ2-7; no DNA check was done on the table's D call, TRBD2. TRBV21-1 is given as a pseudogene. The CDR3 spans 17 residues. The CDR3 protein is CASSKGTSGKEAYEQYF. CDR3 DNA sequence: TGTGCCAGCAGCAAAGGGACTAGCGGAAAAGAAGCGTACGAGCAGTACTTC.

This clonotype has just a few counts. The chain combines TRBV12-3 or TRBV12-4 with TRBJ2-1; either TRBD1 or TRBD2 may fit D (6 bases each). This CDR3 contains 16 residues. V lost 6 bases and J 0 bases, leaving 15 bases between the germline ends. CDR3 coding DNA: TGTGCCAGCAGGGCCCGGGGGCTAAGCTCCTACAATGAGCAGTTCTTC. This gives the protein CASRARGLSSYNEQFF.

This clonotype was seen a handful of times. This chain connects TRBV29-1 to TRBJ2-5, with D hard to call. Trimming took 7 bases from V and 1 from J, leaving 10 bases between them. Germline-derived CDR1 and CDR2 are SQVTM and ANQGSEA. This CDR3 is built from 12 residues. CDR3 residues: CSGRRTQETQYF. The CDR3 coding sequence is TGCAGCGGACGACGGACCCAAGAGACCCAGTACTTC.

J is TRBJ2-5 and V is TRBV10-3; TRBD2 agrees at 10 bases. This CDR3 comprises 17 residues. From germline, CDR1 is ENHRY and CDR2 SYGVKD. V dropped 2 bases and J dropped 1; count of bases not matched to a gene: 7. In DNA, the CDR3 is TGTGCCATCAGTGAGCCGAGGCTAGCGGGGGTCCAAGAGACCCAGTACTTC. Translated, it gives CAISEPRLAGVQETQYF.

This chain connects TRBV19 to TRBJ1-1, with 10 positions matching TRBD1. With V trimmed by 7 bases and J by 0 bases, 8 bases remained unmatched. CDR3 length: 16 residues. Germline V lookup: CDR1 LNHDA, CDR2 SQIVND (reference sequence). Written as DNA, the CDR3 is TGTGCCAGTAAGGCCACGACAGGGGGCCTGAACACTGAAGCTTTCTTT. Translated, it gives CASKATTGGLNTEAFF.

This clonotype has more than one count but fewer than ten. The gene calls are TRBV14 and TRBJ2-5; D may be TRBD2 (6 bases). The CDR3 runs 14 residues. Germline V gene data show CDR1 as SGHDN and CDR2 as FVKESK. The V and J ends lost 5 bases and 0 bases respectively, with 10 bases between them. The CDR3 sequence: CASSSLANQETQYF. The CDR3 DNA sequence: TGTGCCAGCAGCTCTCTAGCGAACCAAGAGACCCAGTACTTC.

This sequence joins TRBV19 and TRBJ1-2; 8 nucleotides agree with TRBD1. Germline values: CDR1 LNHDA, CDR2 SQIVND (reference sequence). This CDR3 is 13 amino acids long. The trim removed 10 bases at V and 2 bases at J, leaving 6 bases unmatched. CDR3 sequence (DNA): TGTGCCATCCCAGGGGGCGAGAACTATGGCTACACCTTC. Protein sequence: CAIPGGENYGYTF.

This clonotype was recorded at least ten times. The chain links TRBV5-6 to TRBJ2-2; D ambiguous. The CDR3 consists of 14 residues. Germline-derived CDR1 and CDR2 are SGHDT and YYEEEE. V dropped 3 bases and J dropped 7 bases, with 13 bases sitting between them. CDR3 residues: CASSSGPIYGELFF. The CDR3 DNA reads TGTGCCAGCAGCTCCGGTCCTATTTACGGGGAGCTGTTTTTT.

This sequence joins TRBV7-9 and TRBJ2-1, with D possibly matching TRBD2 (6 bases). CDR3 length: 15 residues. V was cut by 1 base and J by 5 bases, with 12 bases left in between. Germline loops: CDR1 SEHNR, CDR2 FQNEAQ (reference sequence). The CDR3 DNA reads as TGTGCCAGCAGCTTAGGGGAGGCCGCTAACAATGAGCAGTTCTTC. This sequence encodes CASSLGEAANNEQFF.

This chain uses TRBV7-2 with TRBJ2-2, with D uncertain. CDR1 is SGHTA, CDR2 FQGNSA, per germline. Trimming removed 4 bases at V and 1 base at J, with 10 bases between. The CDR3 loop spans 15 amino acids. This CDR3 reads CASSSEARNTGELFF. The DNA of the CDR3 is TGTGCCAGCAGCTCTGAGGCACGGAACACCGGGGAGCTGTTTTTT.

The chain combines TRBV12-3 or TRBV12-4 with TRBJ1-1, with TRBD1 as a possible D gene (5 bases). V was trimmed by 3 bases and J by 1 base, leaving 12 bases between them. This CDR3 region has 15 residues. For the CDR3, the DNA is TGTGCCAGCAGTTTTAGGGGTTTAGGGAACACTGAAGCTTTCTTT. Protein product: CASSFRGLGNTEAFF.

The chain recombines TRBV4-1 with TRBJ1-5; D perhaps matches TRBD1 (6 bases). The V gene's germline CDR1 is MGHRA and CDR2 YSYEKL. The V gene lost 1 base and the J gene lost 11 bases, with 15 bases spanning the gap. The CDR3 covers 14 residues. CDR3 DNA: TGCGCCAGCAGCCAAGTCAGAGGGGGTACGGCCCAGCATTTT. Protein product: CASSQVRGGTAQHF.

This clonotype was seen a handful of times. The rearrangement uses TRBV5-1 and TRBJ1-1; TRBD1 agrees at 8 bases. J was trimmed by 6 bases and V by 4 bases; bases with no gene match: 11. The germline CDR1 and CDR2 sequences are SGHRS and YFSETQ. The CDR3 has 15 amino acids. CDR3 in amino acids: CASSRRTGSDAEAFF. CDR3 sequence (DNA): TGCGCCAGCAGCAGGCGGACAGGGAGCGACGCTGAAGCTTTCTTT.

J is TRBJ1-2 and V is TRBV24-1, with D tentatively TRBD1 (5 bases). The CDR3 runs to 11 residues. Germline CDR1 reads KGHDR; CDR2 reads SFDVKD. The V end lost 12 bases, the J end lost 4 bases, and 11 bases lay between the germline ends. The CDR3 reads CAAGDRYGYTF. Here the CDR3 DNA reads TGTGCCGCGGGGGACCGCTATGGCTACACCTTC.

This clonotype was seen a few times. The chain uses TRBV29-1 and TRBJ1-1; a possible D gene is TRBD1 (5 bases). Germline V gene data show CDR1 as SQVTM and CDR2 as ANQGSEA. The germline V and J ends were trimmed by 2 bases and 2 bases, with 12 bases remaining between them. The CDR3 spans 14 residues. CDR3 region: CSVELRGGNTEAFF. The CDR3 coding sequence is TGCAGCGTTGAATTAAGGGGCGGAAACACTGAAGCTTTCTTT.

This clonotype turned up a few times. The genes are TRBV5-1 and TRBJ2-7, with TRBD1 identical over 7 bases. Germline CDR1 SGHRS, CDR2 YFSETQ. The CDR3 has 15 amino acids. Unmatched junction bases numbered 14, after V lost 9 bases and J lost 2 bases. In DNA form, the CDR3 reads TGCGCCACCTCCCCCGAAATCCAGGGGGCCTACGAGCAGTACTTC. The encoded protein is CATSPEIQGAYEQYF.

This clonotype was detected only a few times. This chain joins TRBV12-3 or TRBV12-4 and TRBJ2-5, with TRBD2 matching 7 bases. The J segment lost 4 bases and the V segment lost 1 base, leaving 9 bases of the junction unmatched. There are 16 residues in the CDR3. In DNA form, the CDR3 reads TGTGCCAGCAGTTTAGGGGAGGGGCTGGGGGGAGAGACCCAGTACTTC. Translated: CASSLGEGLGGETQYF.

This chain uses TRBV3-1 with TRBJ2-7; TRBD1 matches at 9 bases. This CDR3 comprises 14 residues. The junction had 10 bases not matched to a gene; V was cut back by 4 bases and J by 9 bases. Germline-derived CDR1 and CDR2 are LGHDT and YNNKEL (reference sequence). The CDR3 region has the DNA TGTGCCAGCAGCCCACGGGACAGGGTTTCAGTGCAGTACTTC. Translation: CASSPRDRVSVQYF.

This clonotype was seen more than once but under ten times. In DNA, the CDR3 is TGTGCCTGGACGGATAACTCTGGAAACACCATATATTTT. The encoded protein is CAWTDNSGNTIYF. The chain is built from TRBV30 and TRBJ1-3; D uncertain. V lost 4 bases, J lost 0 bases, and 7 bases lay in between. The CDR3 length is 13 residues. Germline CDR1 reads GTSNPN; CDR2 reads SVGIG (reference sequence).

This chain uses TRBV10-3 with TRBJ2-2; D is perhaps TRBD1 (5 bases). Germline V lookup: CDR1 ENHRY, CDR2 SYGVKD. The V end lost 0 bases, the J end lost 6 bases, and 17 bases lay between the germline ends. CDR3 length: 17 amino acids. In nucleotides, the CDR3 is TGTGCCATCAGTGAGTCGGGCTCCGTAGGGGAAGCCGGGGAGCTGTTTTTT. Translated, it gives CAISESGSVGEAGELFF.

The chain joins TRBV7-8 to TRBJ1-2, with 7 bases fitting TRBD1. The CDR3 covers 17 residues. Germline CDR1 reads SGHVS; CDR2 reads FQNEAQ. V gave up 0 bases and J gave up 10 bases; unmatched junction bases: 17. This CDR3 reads CASSLATPQGSLFAYTF. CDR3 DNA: TGTGCCAGCAGCTTAGCCACCCCACAGGGGTCTTTGTTTGCCTACACCTTC.

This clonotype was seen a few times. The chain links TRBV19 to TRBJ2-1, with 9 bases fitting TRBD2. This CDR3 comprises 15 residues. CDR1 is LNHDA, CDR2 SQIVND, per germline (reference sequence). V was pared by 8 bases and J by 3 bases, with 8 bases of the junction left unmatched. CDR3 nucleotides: TGTGCCAGTGGATTTACTAGCGGGCGCTACAATGAGCAGTTCTTC. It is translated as CASGFTSGRYNEQFF.